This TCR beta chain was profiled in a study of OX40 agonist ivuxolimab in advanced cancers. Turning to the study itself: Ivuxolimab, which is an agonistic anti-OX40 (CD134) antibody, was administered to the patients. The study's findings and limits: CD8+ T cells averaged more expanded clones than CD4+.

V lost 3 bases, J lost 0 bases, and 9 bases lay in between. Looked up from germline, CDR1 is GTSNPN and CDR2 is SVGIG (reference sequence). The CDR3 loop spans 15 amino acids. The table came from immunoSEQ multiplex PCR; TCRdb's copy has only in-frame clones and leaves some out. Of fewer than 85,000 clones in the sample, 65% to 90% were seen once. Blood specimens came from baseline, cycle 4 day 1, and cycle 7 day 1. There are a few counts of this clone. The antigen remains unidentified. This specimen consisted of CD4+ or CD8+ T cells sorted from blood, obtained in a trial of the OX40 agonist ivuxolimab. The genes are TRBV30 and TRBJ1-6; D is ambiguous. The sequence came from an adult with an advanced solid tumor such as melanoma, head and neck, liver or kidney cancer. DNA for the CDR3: TGTGCCTGGAGCCCCTTGGGCTCCTATAATTCACCCCTCCACTTT. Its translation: CAWSPLGSYNSPLHF.